These T cell receptor beta chains were read from a single sample in a study of T cells after posttransplantation cyclophosphamide. The table came from immunoSEQ multiplex PCR; TCRdb's copy has only in-frame clones and leaves some out. Found here are over 1,500 clones, 97% of them singletons; the top ten hold around 1.6%. Material for sequencing was naive CD8+ T cells sorted from PBMCs. The receptors shown here come from a woman aged 55-69 years in good health, CMV-negative, and a related stem cell transplant donor. Each CDR3 is given with its conserved first and last residue. The D gene is left open where the match is weak. Size values are once, few and many counts, or a class for expanded clones, and some rows have none.

TRBJ2-1 . TRBV6-5 TRBD2 TGTGCCAGCAGTTACGGGGCGGGAGGGCTCCACAATGAGCAGTTCTTC CASSYGAGGLHNEQFF
TRBJ2-3 . TRBV7-3 . TGTGCCAGCAGCTTTTTTCCTAGCGATTCACCGGGGAATACGCAGTATTTT CASSFFPSDSPGNTQYF
TRBJ2-7 once TRBV6-5 . TGTGCCAGCAGTTACGATCCGGGTCCCTACGAGCAGTACTTC CASSYDPGPYEQYF
TRBJ2-7 . TRBV6-6 TRBD2 TGTGCCAGCAGCCCGACTAGCTCTGGAGAGCAGTACTTC CASSPTSSGEQYF
TRBJ1-6 . TRBV19 . TGTGCCAGTGGTGGGACACAGAGGAATTCACCCCTCCACTTT CASGGTQRNSPLHF
TRBJ2-3 . TRBV5-6 TRBD2 TGTGCCCTAGGGAGGGGAGGCACAGATACGCAGTATTTT CALGRGGTDTQYF
TRBJ2-3 . TRBV2 TRBD1 TGTGCCAGCAGTGAACCCCAGGGGGACCCCACAGATACGCAGTATTTT CASSEPQGDPTDTQYF
TRBJ2-3 . TRBV10-3 . TGTGCCATCAGTGAGCCAGGATCTGGAGATACGCAGTATTTT CAISEPGSGDTQYF
TRBJ1-4 . TRBV19 . TGTGCCAGTAGTATGCGGTCGGCAAAGACAGCAACTAATGAAAAACTGTTTTTT CASSMRSAKTATNEKLFF
TRBJ2-1 once TRBV11-3 . TGTGCCACCCTGGGGAGGTCGCGGTTCTTC CATLGRSRFF
TRBJ1-5 . TRBV27 TRBD1 TGTGCCAGCAGTGCGACAGGGTTTCAGCCCCAGCATTTT CASSATGFQPQHF
TRBJ2-7 . TRBV9 . TGTGCCAGCAGCACAGATTACACCTACGAGCAGTACTTC CASSTDYTYEQYF
TRBJ2-3 . TRBV9 TRBD2 TGTGCCAGCAGCGCCGGGGCGGGGGGCCTCACAGATACGCAGTATTTT CASSAGAGGLTDTQYF
TRBJ1-1 . TRBV9 . TGTGCCAGCAGCCCCGATCCAGGGGTTTCTGAAGCTTTCTTT CASSPDPGVSEAFF
TRBJ1-1 . TRBV11-2 TRBD1 TGTGCCAGCAGCTCCCACAGGGGTCGTGAAGCTTTCTTT CASSSHRGREAFF
TRBJ2-1 . TRBV27 TRBD1 TGTGCCAGCAGCCCCAGGACAGGGGGCTTCTCCTACAATGAGCAGTTCTTC CASSPRTGGFSYNEQFF
TRBJ2-3 . TRBV10-2 TRBD2 TGCGCCAGCAGTGATCAGCTAGCGGGGGGCACAGATACGCAGTATTTT CASSDQLAGGTDTQYF
TRBJ2-4 . TRBV28 . TGTGCCAGCAGTTTGGAGGGGGCCGGGAACATTCAGTACTTC CASSLEGAGNIQYF
TRBJ2-3 . TRBV13 TRBD2 TGTGCCAGCAGCTTTTGGGCTAGCGGGGGTGATACGCAGTATTTT CASSFWASGGDTQYF
TRBJ2-2 . TRBV7-8 . TGTGCCAGCATACCCGGGACACTTAACACCGGGGAGCTGTTTTTT CASIPGTLNTGELFF
TRBJ2-1 . TRBV7-3 . TGTGCCAGCAGCTTGGGGGACTTACCGTACAATGAGCAGTTCTTC CASSLGDLPYNEQFF
TRBJ2-7 . TRBV7-8 . TGTGCCAGCAGCAACCCCCTGAGCTCCTACGAGCAGTACTTC CASSNPLSSYEQYF
TRBJ2-7 . TRBV2 TRBD2 TGTGCCAGCAGTCGACTAGCGGGAGTGATCCCCTACGAGCAGTACTTC CASSRLAGVIPYEQYF